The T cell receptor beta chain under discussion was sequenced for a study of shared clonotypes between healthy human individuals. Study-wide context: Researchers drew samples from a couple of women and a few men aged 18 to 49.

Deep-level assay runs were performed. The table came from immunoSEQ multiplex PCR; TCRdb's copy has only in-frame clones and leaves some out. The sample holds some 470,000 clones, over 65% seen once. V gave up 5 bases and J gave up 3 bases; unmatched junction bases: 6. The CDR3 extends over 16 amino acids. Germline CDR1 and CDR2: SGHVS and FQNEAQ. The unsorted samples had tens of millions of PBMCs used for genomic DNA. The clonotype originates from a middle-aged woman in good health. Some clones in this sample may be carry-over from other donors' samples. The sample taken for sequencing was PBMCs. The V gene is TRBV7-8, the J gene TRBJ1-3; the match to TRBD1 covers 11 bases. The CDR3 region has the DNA TGTGCCAGCAGCCTTTTTGGGACAGGGGGTGGAAACACCATATATTTT. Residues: CASSLFGTGGGNTIYF.